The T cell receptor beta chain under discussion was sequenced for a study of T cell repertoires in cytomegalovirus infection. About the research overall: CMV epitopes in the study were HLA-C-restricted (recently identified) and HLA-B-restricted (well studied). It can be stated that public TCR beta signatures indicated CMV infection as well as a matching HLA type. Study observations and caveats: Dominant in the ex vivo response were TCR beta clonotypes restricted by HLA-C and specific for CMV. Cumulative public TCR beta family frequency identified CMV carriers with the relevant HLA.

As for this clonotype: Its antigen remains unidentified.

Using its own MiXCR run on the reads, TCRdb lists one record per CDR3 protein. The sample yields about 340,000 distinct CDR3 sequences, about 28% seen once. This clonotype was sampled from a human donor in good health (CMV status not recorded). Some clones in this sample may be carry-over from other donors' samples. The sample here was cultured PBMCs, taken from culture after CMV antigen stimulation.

This CDR3 is CASSPVAGGTDTQYF. The CDR3 nucleotides read TGTGCCAGCAGCCCCGTAGCGGGAGGTACAGATACGCAGTATTTT. The chain carries TRBV7-3 and TRBJ2-3; TRBD2 aligns across 10 bases. Per germline, CDR1 SGHTA and CDR2 FQGTGA. The CDR3 runs to 15 residues. The trim removed 5 bases at V and 3 bases at J, leaving 5 bases unmatched.